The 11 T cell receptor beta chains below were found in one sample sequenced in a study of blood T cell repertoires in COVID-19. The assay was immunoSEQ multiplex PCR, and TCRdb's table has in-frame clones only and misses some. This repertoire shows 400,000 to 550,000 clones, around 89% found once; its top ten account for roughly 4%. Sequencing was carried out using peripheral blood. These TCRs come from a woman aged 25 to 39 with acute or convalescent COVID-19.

In DNA form, the CDR3 reads TGTGCCAGCAGGCGGGCAGGGGGCGCAGGAAAGGTTTGGAACACTGAAGCTTTCTTT. This codes for CASRRAGGAGKVWNTEAFF. This chain uses TRBV13 with TRBJ1-1; 8 bases match TRBD1. This CDR3 is 19 amino acids long. Germline V lookup: CDR1 PRHDT, CDR2 FYEKMQ (reference sequence). J was trimmed by 1 base and V by 6 bases; bases with no gene match: 19.

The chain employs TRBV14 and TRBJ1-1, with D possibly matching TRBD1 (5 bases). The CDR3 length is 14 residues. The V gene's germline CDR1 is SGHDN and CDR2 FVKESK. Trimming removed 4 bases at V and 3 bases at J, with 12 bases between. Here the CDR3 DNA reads TGTGCCAGCAGCCCCAGGGCCACGTACACTGAAGCTTTCTTT. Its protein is CASSPRATYTEAFF.

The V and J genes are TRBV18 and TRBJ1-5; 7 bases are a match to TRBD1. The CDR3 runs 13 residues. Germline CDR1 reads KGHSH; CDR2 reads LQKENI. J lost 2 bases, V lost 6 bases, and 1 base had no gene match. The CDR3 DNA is TGTGCCAGCTCCGGACAGGGCAATCAGCCCCAGCATTTT. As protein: CASSGQGNQPQHF.

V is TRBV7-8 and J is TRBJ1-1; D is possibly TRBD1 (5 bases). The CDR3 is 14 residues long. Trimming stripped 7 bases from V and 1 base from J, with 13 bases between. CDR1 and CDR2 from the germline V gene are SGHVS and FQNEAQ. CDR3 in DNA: TGTGCCAGCACCCCCACAACAGGGAACACTGAAGCTTTCTTT. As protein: CASTPTTGNTEAFF.

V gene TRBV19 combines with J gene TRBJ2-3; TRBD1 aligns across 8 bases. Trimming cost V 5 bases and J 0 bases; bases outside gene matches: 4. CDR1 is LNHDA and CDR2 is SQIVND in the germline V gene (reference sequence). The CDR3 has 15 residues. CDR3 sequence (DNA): TGTGCCAGTAGTCCGACAGGGGTGAGCACAGATACGCAGTATTTT. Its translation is CASSPTGVSTDTQYF. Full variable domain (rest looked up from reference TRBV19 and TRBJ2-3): DGGITQSPKYLFRKEGQNVTLSCEQNLNHDAMYWYRQDPGQGLRLIYYSQIVNDFQKGDIAEGYSVSREKKESFPLTVTSAQKNPTAFYLCASSPTGVSTDTQYFGPGTRLTVL.

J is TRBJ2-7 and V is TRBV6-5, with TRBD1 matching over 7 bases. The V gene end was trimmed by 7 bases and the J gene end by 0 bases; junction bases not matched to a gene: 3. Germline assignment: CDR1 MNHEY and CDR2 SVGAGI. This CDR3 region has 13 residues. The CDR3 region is CASTWDSSYEQYF. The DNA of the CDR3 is TGTGCCAGCACTTGGGACAGCTCCTACGAGCAGTACTTC.

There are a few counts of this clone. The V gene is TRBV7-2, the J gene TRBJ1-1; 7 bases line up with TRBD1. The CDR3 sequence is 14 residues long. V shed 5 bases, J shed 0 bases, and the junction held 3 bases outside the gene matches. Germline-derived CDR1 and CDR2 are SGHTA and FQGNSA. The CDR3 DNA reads TGTGCCAGCAGCCCCGGGACAGTGAACACTGAAGCTTTCTTT. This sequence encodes CASSPGTVNTEAFF.

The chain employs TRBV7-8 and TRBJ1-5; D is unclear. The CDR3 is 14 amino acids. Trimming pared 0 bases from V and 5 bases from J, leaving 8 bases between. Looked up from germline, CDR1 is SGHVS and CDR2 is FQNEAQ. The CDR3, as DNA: TGTGCCAGCAGCTTAGCCAGTTCGCATCAGCCCCAGCATTTT. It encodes CASSLASSHQPQHF.

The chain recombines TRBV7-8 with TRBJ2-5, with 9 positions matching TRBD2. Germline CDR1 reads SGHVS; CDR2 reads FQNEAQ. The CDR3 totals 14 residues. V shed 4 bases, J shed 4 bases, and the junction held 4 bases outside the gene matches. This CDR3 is CASSSGTSIETQYF. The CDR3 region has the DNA TGTGCCAGCAGCTCAGGGACTAGCATAGAGACCCAGTACTTC.

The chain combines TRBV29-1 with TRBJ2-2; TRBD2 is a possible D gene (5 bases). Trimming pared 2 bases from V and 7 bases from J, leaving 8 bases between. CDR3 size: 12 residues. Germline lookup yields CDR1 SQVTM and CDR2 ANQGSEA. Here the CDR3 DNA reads TGCAGCGTTGAAATCGGGGACGGGGAGCTGTTTTTT. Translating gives CSVEIGDGELFF.

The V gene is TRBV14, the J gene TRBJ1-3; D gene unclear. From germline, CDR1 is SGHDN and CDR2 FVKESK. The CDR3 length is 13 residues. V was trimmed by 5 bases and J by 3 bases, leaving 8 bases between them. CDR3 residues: CASSAGFGNTIYF. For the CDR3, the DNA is TGTGCCAGCAGCGCAGGCTTTGGAAACACCATATATTTT.